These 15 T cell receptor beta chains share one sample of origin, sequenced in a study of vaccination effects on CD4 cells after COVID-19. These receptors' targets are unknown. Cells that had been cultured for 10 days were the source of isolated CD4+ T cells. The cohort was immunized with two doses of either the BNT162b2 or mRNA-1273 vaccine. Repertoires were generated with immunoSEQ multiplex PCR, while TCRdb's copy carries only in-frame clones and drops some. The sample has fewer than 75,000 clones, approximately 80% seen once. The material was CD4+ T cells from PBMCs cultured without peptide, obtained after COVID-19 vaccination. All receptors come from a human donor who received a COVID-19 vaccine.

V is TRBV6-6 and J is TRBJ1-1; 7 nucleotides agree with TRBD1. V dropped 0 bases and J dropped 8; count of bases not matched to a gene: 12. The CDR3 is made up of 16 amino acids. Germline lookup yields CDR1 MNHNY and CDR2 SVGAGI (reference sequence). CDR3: CASSYSVPQGSSEAFF. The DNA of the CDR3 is TGTGCCAGCAGTTACTCGGTTCCACAGGGGTCTTCCGAAGCTTTCTTT.

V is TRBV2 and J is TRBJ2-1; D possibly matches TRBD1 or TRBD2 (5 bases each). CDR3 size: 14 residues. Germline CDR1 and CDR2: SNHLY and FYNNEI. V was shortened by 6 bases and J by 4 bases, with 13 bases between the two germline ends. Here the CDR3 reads CASSASGRYNEQFF. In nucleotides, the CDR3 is TGTGCCAGCAGCGCTTCGGGACGTTACAATGAGCAGTTCTTC. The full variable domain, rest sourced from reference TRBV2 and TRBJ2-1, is EPEVTQTPSHQVTQMGQEVILRCVPISNHLYFYWYRQILGQKVEFLVSFYNNEISEKSEIFDDQFSVERPDGSNFTLKIRSTKLEDSAMYFCASSASGRYNEQFFGPGTRLTVL.

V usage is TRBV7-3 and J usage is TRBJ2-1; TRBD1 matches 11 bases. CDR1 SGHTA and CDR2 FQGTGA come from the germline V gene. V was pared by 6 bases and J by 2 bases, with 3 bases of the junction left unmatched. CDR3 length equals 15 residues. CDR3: CASRRTGGPYNEQFF. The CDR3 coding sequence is TGTGCCAGCAGGAGGACAGGGGGCCCCTACAATGAGCAGTTCTTC.

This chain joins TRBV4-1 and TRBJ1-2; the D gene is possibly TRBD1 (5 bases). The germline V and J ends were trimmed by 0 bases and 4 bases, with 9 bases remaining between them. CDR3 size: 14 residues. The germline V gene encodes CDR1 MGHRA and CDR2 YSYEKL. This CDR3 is CASSQERGTYGYTF. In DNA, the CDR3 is TGCGCCAGCAGCCAAGAAAGGGGCACCTATGGCTACACCTTC.

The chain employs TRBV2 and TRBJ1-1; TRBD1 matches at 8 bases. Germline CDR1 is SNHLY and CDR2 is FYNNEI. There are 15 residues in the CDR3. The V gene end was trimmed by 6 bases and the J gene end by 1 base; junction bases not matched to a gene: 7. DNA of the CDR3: TGTGCCAGCAGGGACGACAGGGGCAGGAACACTGAAGCTTTCTTT. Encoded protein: CASRDDRGRNTEAFF.

In DNA, the CDR3 is TGTGCCAGCAGCCAAGCCAGACTAGCGGGAGAAAAAGAGACCCAGTACTTC. Translation: CASSQARLAGEKETQYF. V and J are TRBV3-1 (or the pseudogene TRBV3-2) and TRBJ2-5, with 12 bases lining up with TRBD2. The CDR3 totals 17 residues. J was trimmed by 3 bases and V by 1 base; bases with no gene match: 6. Germline V CDR1 and CDR2: LGHDT, YNNKEL (reference sequence).

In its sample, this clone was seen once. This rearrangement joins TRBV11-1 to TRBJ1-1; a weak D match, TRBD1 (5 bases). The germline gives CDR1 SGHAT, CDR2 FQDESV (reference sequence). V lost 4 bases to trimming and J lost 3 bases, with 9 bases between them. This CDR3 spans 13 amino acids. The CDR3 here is CASSWVGDTEAFF. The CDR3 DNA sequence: TGTGCCAGCAGCTGGGTAGGGGACACTGAAGCTTTCTTT.

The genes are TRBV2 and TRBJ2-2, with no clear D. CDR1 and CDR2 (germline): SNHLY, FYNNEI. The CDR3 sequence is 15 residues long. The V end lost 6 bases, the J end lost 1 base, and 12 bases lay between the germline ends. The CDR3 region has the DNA TGTGCCAGCAGGGCACAACCGGGGAACACCGGGGAGCTGTTTTTT. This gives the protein CASRAQPGNTGELFF.

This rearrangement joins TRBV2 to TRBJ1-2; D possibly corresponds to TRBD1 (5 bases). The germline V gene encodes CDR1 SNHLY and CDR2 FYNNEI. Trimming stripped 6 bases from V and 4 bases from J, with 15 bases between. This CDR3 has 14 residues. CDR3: CASRGDAAGYGYTF. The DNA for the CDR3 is TGTGCCAGCAGGGGGGACGCGGCCGGCTATGGCTACACCTTC.

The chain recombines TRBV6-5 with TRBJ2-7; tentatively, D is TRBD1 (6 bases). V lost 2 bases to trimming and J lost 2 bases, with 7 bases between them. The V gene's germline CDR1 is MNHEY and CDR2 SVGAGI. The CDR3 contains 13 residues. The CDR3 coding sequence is TGTGCCAGCAGTTACCGACAGGCCTACGAGCAGTACTTC. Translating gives CASSYRQAYEQYF.

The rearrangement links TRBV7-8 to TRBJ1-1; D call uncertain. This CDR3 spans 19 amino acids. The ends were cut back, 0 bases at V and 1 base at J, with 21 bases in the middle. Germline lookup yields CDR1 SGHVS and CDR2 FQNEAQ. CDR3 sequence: CASSLANGGKGSGNTEAFF. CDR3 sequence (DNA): TGTGCCAGCAGCTTAGCGAATGGAGGGAAAGGTTCAGGGAACACTGAAGCTTTCTTT. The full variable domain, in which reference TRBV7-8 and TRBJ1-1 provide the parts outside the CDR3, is GAGVSQSPRYKVAKRGQDVALRCDPISGHVSLFWYQQALGQGPEFLTYFQNEAQLDKSGLPSDRFFAERPEGSVSTLKIQRTQQEDSAVYLCASSLANGGKGSGNTEAFFGQGTRLTVV.

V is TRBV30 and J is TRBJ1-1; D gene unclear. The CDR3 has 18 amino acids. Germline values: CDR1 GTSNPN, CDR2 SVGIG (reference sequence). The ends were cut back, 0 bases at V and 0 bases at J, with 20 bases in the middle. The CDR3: CAWSVWIGARFMNTEAFF. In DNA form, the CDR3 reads TGTGCCTGGAGTGTTTGGATAGGCGCCCGGTTCATGAACACTGAAGCTTTCTTT.

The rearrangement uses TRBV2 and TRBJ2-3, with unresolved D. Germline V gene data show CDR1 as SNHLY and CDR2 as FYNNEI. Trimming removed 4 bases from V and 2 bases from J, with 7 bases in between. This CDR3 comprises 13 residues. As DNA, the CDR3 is TGTGCCAGCAGTGCCAGATCCACAGATACGCAGTATTTT. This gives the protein CASSARSTDTQYF.

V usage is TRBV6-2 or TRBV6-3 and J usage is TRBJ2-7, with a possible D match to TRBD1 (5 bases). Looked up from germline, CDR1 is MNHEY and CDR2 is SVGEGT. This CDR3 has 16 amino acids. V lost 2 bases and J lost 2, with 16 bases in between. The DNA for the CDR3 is TGTGCCAGCAGTTACCCCAAGGGGCAGGAACCCTACGAGCAGTACTTC. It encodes CASSYPKGQEPYEQYF.

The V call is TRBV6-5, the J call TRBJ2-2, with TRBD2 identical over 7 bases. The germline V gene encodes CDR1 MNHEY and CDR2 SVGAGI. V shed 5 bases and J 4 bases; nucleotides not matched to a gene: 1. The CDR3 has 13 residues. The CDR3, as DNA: TGTGCCAGCAGTCGGACTAGCACCGGGGAGCTGTTTTTT. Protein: CASSRTSTGELFF.